These 23 T cell receptor beta chains were sequenced from one sample in a study of shared clonotypes between healthy human individuals. Method: immunoSEQ multiplex PCR; TCRdb's copy keeps in-frame clones and lacks some. Among roughly 1,100,000 clones listed, around 75% were seen once. The sample taken for sequencing was memory CD4+ T cells sorted from blood. Subset indicated: CD45RA-negative fraction. The receptors were sampled from a man younger than 30 in good health.

The sample holds one count of this clone. The chain couples TRBV7-2 to TRBJ1-1; D is perhaps TRBD1 (5 bases). The CDR3 loop spans 15 amino acids. From germline, CDR1 is SGHTA and CDR2 FQGNSA. V gave up 0 bases and J gave up 4 bases, with 12 bases separating them. The DNA of the CDR3 is TGTGCCAGCAGCTTAGCAGGCAGGGAGGGCACTGAAGCTTTCTTT. Translated, it gives CASSLAGREGTEAFF.

The chain recombines TRBV6-5 with TRBJ1-5; D unclear. CDR3 length equals 15 residues. Germline V gives CDR1 MNHEY, CDR2 SVGAGI. Trimming removed 6 bases from V and 3 bases from J, with 15 bases in between. The CDR3 here is CASRAYTNINQPQHF. The CDR3 region has the DNA TGTGCCAGCAGAGCATATACAAATATCAATCAGCCCCAGCATTTT.

The chain is built from TRBV29-1 and TRBJ2-1; 7 bases are shared with TRBD2. The CDR3 extends over 14 amino acids. Germline loops: CDR1 SQVTM, CDR2 ANQGSEA. V was pared by 4 bases and J by 7 bases, with 10 bases of the junction left unmatched. CDR3: CSVGFLAVMNEQFF. CDR3 DNA sequence: TGCAGCGTTGGGTTTCTAGCGGTTATGAATGAGCAGTTCTTC.

This sequence joins TRBV19 and TRBJ2-5; the D gene is possibly TRBD1 (6 bases). The CDR3 is 15 amino acids. The germline V gene has CDR1 LNHDA and CDR2 SQIVND (reference sequence). Trimming shortened V by 4 bases and J by 0 bases, and 12 bases separated the two germline ends. DNA of the CDR3: TGTGCCAGTAGTACAGGGGCCTATTACCAAGAGACCCAGTACTTC. Protein: CASSTGAYYQETQYF.

The V call is TRBV6-5, the J call TRBJ1-2, with TRBD1 matching 8 bases. Germline V gene sequence: CDR1 MNHEY, CDR2 SVGAGI. The CDR3 is 13 residues long. With V trimmed by 5 bases and J by 8 bases, 7 bases remained unmatched. CDR3 protein: CASSIIQGAGYTF. The CDR3 DNA reads TGTGCCAGCAGTATAATTCAGGGGGCGGGCTACACCTTC.

The J gene is TRBJ2-3, the V gene TRBV7-8; D may be TRBD1 or TRBD2 (6 bases each). Germline assignment: CDR1 SGHVS and CDR2 FQNEAQ. With 0 bases removed from V and 1 base from J, the gap between germline ends came to 14 bases. This CDR3 has 17 residues. CDR3 sequence (DNA): TGTGCCAGCAGCTTAGCGCGAGGGGGGATCCGCACAGATACGCAGTATTTT. Translating gives CASSLARGGIRTDTQYF.

This chain uses TRBV10-3 with TRBJ2-1, with TRBD2 as a possible D gene (6 bases). Germline-derived CDR1 and CDR2 are ENHRY and SYGVKD. CDR3 length: 13 residues. V gave up 10 bases and J gave up 5 bases, with 15 bases separating them. CDR3 sequence: CATIGGVDNEQFF. Written as DNA, the CDR3 is TGTGCCACCATTGGCGGGGTAGACAATGAGCAGTTCTTC.

This clone turned up a few times. This sequence joins TRBV10-2 and TRBJ2-3, with 8 bases lining up with TRBD1. The germline V gene has CDR1 WSHSY and CDR2 SAAADI. The V and J ends lost 7 bases and 4 bases, in that order; junction bases with no gene match: 7. The CDR3 has 14 residues. The CDR3 nucleotides read TGCGCCAGCATGCCGGACAGGGTCGCAGATACGCAGTATTTT. This gives the protein CASMPDRVADTQYF.

The chain uses TRBV11-2 and TRBJ2-6; D tentatively reads TRBD1 or TRBD2 (5 bases each). Between the trimmed V and J ends, which lost 3 bases and 2 bases, there was a span of 11 bases. CDR1 is SGHAT and CDR2 is FQNNGV in the germline V gene. CDR3 length: 16 amino acids. The CDR3 bases are TGTGCCAGCAGCTTTTCCGTGGGGGCTGGGGCCAACGTCCTGACTTTC. Amino acid sequence: CASSFSVGAGANVLTF.

This clone was recorded many times. J is TRBJ2-7 and V is TRBV6-4; 7 nucleotides align to TRBD2. The germline gives CDR1 MRHNA, CDR2 SNTAGT. V trimming: 0 bases; J trimming: 2 bases; junction bases outside the gene matches: 10. The CDR3 extends over 17 amino acids. The DNA for the CDR3 is TGTGCCAGCAGTGACTCGATAGCGGGTCCGGCGACCTACGAGCAGTACTTC. This translates into CASSDSIAGPATYEQYF.

This sequence joins TRBV7-2 and TRBJ2-5, with 9 positions matching TRBD1. With V trimmed by 6 bases and J by 2 bases, 7 bases remained unmatched. Germline CDR1 reads SGHTA; CDR2 reads FQGNSA. The CDR3 sequence is 15 residues long. The CDR3: CASSSTGGQQETQYF. The CDR3 nucleotides are TGTGCCAGCAGTAGTACAGGGGGCCAACAAGAGACCCAGTACTTC. Looking up the rest from reference TRBV7-2 and TRBJ2-5 gives the full variable domain: GAGVSQSPSNKVTEKGKDVELRCDPISGHTALYWYRQSLGQGLEFLIYFQGNSAPDKSGLPSDRFSAERTGGSVSTLTIQRTQQEDSAVYLCASSSTGGQQETQYFGPGTRLLVL.

V and J are TRBV5-1 and TRBJ2-3, with D maybe TRBD2 (7 bases). The CDR3 length is 17 residues. Trimming removed 4 bases at V and 1 base at J, with 19 bases between. The germline V gene has CDR1 SGHRS and CDR2 YFSETQ. The CDR3 reads CASSPGGFGSRTDTQYF. The CDR3 DNA is TGCGCCAGCAGCCCGGGGGGCTTCGGTTCCCGCACAGATACGCAGTATTTT.

The chain recombines TRBV15 with TRBJ2-1, with D possibly matching TRBD2 (5 bases). The V gene lost 7 bases and the J gene lost 0 bases, with 13 bases spanning the gap. The length of the CDR3 is 15 residues. CDR1 and CDR2 from the germline V gene are LNHNV and YYDKDF (reference sequence). DNA for the CDR3: TGTGCCACCAAAATTTCCCGGGGCTCCTACAATGAGCAGTTCTTC. Its protein product is CATKISRGSYNEQFF.

As to this clone: Other DNA sequences in this specimen translate into the identical CDR3. The rearrangement uses TRBV7-9 and TRBJ1-2; D is undetermined. The germline V gene has CDR1 SEHNR and CDR2 FQNEAQ (reference sequence). The CDR3 runs to 12 residues. The V gene lost 2 bases and the J gene lost 0 bases, with 1 base spanning the gap. The chain's CDR3 is CASSLTNYGYTF. For the CDR3, the DNA is TGTGCCAGCAGCTTAACTAACTATGGCTACACCTTC.

In regard to this clone: This CDR3 is also generated by other DNA sequences in the sample. CDR3 residues: CASSSRGQETQYF. Written as DNA, the CDR3 is TGTGCCAGCAGCTCCAGGGGGCAAGAGACCCAGTACTTC. V gene TRBV5-4 combines with J gene TRBJ2-5; 7 bases fit TRBD1. There are 13 residues in the CDR3. Trimming at V came to 3 bases and at J to 2 bases, leaving 1 base not matched to a gene. CDR1 and CDR2 (germline): SGHNT, YYREEE (reference sequence).

This clone was picked up many times. This chain joins TRBV5-6 and TRBJ2-7, with 9 bases identical to TRBD1. The germline V gene encodes CDR1 SGHDT and CDR2 YYEEEE. J gave up 6 bases and V 4 bases, and 8 bases lay outside the gene matches. CDR3 length: 14 residues. In DNA form, the CDR3 reads TGTGCCAGCAGCCCGAGGACAGGGGAGGGCGAGCAGTACTTC. Translation gives CASSPRTGEGEQYF.

The chain is built from TRBV5-1 and TRBJ1-1, with D hard to call. CDR3 length: 12 amino acids. The germline V gene has CDR1 SGHRS and CDR2 YFSETQ. Trimming took 4 bases from V and 6 from J, leaving 10 bases between them. The chain's CDR3 is CASSPMGPEAFF. The CDR3 DNA is TGCGCCAGCAGCCCAATGGGCCCTGAAGCTTTCTTT.

The CDR3 sequence is CASSFRTGNTEAFF. The CDR3 coding sequence is TGTGCCAGCAGCTTTCGGACGGGGAACACTGAAGCTTTCTTT. V gene TRBV7-8 combines with J gene TRBJ1-1, with unresolved D. The CDR3 loop spans 14 amino acids. Germline loops: CDR1 SGHVS, CDR2 FQNEAQ. Trimming left V 3 bases short and J 1 base short, with 9 bases between.

The rearrangement uses TRBV10-3 and TRBJ1-4; D remains unclear. CDR3 length: 15 amino acids. Germline lookup yields CDR1 ENHRY and CDR2 SYGVKD. V lost 0 bases and J 4 bases, leaving 9 bases between the germline ends. CDR3 residues: CAISESTAFNEKLFF. The CDR3 nucleotides are TGTGCCATCAGTGAGTCCACAGCGTTTAATGAAAAACTGTTTTTT.

The V and J genes are TRBV7-2 and TRBJ2-7; TRBD2 is a possible D gene (6 bases). Trimming left V 6 bases short and J 4 bases short, with 19 bases between. Per the germline V gene, CDR1 is SGHTA and CDR2 is FQGNSA. The CDR3 is 15 residues long. The CDR3, as DNA: TGTGCCAGCAGTTATTCCCGGGACTCTCAATACGAGCAGTACTTC. Protein sequence: CASSYSRDSQYEQYF. Filled out from reference TRBV7-2 and TRBJ2-7, the complete variable domain reads GAGVSQSPSNKVTEKGKDVELRCDPISGHTALYWYRQSLGQGLEFLIYFQGNSAPDKSGLPSDRFSAERTGGSVSTLTIQRTQQEDSAVYLCASSYSRDSQYEQYFGPGTRLTVT.

This clone was observed at least ten times. The chain has TRBV6-1 and TRBJ1-6; D not resolved. Germline V lookup: CDR1 MNHNS, CDR2 SASEGT. The CDR3 extends over 17 amino acids. Between the trimmed V and J ends, which lost 3 bases and 2 bases, there was a span of 14 bases. CDR3 sequence reads: CASSEYQSRAYNSPLHF. The CDR3 DNA follows: TGTGCCAGCAGTGAGTACCAGTCGAGAGCCTATAATTCACCCCTCCACTTT.

This sequence joins TRBV5-1 and TRBJ1-2; D uncertain. Trimming left V 0 bases short and J 0 bases short, with 9 bases between. This CDR3 comprises 15 residues. Germline V gene sequence: CDR1 SGHRS, CDR2 YFSETQ. The CDR3 here is CASSLVGGPNYGYTF. The CDR3 DNA is TGCGCCAGCAGCTTGGTAGGCGGACCTAACTATGGCTACACCTTC.

V and J are TRBV10-3 and TRBJ1-1; no definite D call. CDR3 length: 14 residues. From germline, CDR1 is ENHRY and CDR2 SYGVKD. Trimming shortened V by 6 bases and J by 2 bases, and 13 bases separated the two germline ends. CDR3 in amino acids: CAIRRTGTNTEAFF. The CDR3 DNA is TGTGCCATCAGGCGGACGGGAACCAACACTGAAGCTTTCTTT.